This TCR beta chain was documented in a study of CD8+CD57+ T cells in acquired aplastic anemia. On the study more broadly: Sorted CD4+ and CD8+ cells yielded DNA averaging around 3.2 ug. There were 10 million to 14 million reads, on average, for CD4+ cells from healthy donors. Overall study results and limits: Researchers report that fewer than 35 CD8+ CDR3 sequences appeared in both patients and controls.

Details on this clonotype: Antigen unknown.

Genomic DNA provided the template from which TCR beta VDJ and CDR3 profiles were obtained. Via MiXCR, TCRdb re-called the reads, giving one row per CDR3 protein. The profile covers about 81,000 distinct CDR3 sequences, with approximately 45% appearing a single time and 60% to 75% taken by the ten largest. The receptor was derived from a human donor in good health, serving as a control. Material: sorted CD4+, CD8+, or CD8+CD57+ T cells (not recorded which) from PBMCs.

CDR3 amino acids: CATSDPGTGKGTEAFF. The CDR3 region has the DNA TGTGCCACCAGTGATCCCGGGACAGGGAAAGGCACTGAAGCTTTCTTT. The rearrangement links TRBV24-1 to TRBJ1-1; 9 bases agree with TRBD1. Germline CDR1 is KGHDR and CDR2 is SFDVKD. The CDR3 has 16 amino acids. The V and J ends lost 3 bases and 4 bases, in that order; junction bases with no gene match: 8.